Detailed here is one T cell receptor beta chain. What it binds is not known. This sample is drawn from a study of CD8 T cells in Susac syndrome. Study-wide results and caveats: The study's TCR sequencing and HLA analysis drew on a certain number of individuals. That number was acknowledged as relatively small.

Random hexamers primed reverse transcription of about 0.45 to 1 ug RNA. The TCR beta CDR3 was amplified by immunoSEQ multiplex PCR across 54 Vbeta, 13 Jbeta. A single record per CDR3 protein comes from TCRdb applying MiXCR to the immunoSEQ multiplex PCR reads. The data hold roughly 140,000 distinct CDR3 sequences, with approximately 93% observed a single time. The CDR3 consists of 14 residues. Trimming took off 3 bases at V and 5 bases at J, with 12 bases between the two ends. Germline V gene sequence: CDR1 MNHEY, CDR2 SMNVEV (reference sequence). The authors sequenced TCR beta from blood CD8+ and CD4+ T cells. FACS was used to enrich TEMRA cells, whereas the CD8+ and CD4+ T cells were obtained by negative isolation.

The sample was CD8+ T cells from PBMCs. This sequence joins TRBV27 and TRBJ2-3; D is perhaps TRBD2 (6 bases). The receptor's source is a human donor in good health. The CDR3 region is CASSFRLGGDTQYF. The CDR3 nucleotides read TGTGCCAGCAGTTTCCGACTAGGCGGAGATACGCAGTATTTT.